A selection of T cell receptor beta chains follows, all from one sample in a study of blood T cell repertoires in COVID-19. The repertoire was sequenced with immunoSEQ multiplex PCR; TCRdb's copy has only in-frame clones and lacks some. The table lists roughly 200,000 clones, 84% of them singletons. The source material was peripheral blood. These receptor sequences come from a woman aged 80 or older with active or convalescent COVID-19. The CDR3 runs from the conserved cysteine through the conserved F or W. A D gene is named only where the DNA matches it firmly. Where a row states a size, it is once, few, many or the class of an expanded clone; other rows omit it.

abundance,d_gene,j_gene,v_gene,CDR3nt,CDR3aa
NA,TRBD1,TRBJ1-1,TRBV7-2,TGTGCCAGCAGCTTCGTCGGTTCAGGGGGCGCGAGGACTGAAGCTTTCTTT,CASSFVGSGGARTEAFF
NA,TRBD1,TRBJ2-7,TRBV7-2,TGTGCCAGCAGCTCCCTCAAGACAGGGATTCGTGTGCAGTACTTC,CASSSLKTGIRVQYF
many,NA,TRBJ2-1,TRBV2,TGTGCCAGCAGCGGCCAACAGGGTTATGAGCAGTTCTTC,CASSGQQGYEQFF
few,NA,TRBJ1-1,TRBV7-6,TGTGCCAGCAGCTTAGGAGGTGACACTGAAGCTTTCTTT,CASSLGGDTEAFF
NA,NA,TRBJ1-4,TRBV5-1,TGCGCCAGCTCGAGGGGGACTAGTGAAAAACTGTTTTTT,CASSRGTSEKLFF
NA,TRBD1,TRBJ1-2,TRBV6-1,TGTGCCAGCAGTGAAGCATCAGGGGGCCCTGGCTACACCTTC,CASSEASGGPGYTF
NA,TRBD2,TRBJ2-3,TRBV28,TGTGCCAGCAGTCCTAGCGGGCTAGGCACAGATACGCAGTATTTT,CASSPSGLGTDTQYF
NA,TRBD2,TRBJ2-1,TRBV9,TGTGCCAGCAGCCCCCGTCTAGCGGGGGGGTATTATGAGCAGTTCTTC,CASSPRLAGGYYEQFF
NA,NA,TRBJ2-3,TRBV5-1,TGCGCCAGCAGCTTGGCCGGGTTGGGAGATACGCAGTATTTT,CASSLAGLGDTQYF
NA,NA,TRBJ2-7,TRBV9,TGTGCCAGCTCCCCCATGCCTAGTAGTCTCTACGAGCAGTACTTC,CASSPMPSSLYEQYF
NA,TRBD1,TRBJ1-4,TRBV14,TGTGCCAGCAGCCAAGTGGATACAGGGGCTGAAAAACTGTTTTTT,CASSQVDTGAEKLFF
NA,NA,TRBJ2-3,TRBV7-7,TGTGCCAGCAGCTTAGGACTTAGCGGCACAGATACGCAGTATTTT,CASSLGLSGTDTQYF
NA,TRBD1,TRBJ2-5,TRBV5-1,TGCGCCAGCCGCGAAGGGACAGGGGGGCCAGAGACCCAGTACTTC,CASREGTGGPETQYF
NA,TRBD1,TRBJ1-4,TRBV6-1,TGTGCCAGCAGTGAAGCAGGACAGGGAAATGAAAAACTGTTTTTT,CASSEAGQGNEKLFF
NA,NA,TRBJ2-3,TRBV5-6,TGTGCCAGCAGCGAAACCGGGACTTCAAAGACAGATACGCAGTATTTT,CASSETGTSKTDTQYF
NA,NA,TRBJ1-1,TRBV19,TGTGCCTCTCGACAGTTTGGGGACACTGAAGCTTTCTTT,CASRQFGDTEAFF
NA,TRBD1,TRBJ1-1,TRBV5-1,TGCGCCAGCAGCTTAAAACAGGCAGGGGGAATGAACACTGAAGCTTTCTTT,CASSLKQAGGMNTEAFF
NA,NA,TRBJ2-7,TRBV6-1,TGTGCCAGCAGTGAAAACGGTCCGGGGTCATACGAGCAGTACTTC,CASSENGPGSYEQYF
NA,NA,TRBJ2-3,TRBV5-1,TGCGCCAGCAGCTTAGGCGGGGGCGCAGATACGCAGTATTTT,CASSLGGGADTQYF
NA,NA,TRBJ2-3,TRBV5-1,TGCGCCAGCAGCTTGGCCCGAGCTGGCACAGATACGCAGTATTTT,CASSLARAGTDTQYF
once,TRBD2,TRBJ2-5,TRBV3-1/TRBV3-2,TGTGCCAGCACAGCGACGGGAGGAGAGACCCAGTACTTC,CASTATGGETQYF
NA,TRBD2,TRBJ2-1,TRBV18,TGTGCCAGCTCACCACTAGCGGGAGAGAGAAGTGAGCAGTTCTTC,CASSPLAGERSEQFF
once,TRBD1,TRBJ1-2,TRBV7-2,TGTGCCAGCAGCAGGGGACAGGTCTATGGCTACACCTTC,CASSRGQVYGYTF
NA,TRBD1,TRBJ1-2,TRBV5-4,TGTGCCAGCAGCGGGTGGACAGGGGAGAGCTACACCTTC,CASSGWTGESYTF